Below are 20 T cell receptor beta chains sequenced from a single sample in a study of blood T cell repertoires in COVID-19. TCRdb keeps only in-frame clones here, not all; method: immunoSEQ multiplex PCR. Of about 260,000 clones detected, about 89% appear once; the ten largest clones hold approximately 2.2%. Sequencing input: peripheral blood. The receptors were sampled from a woman aged 50 to 60 with acute or convalescent COVID-19.

The V and J genes are TRBV6-5 and TRBJ1-1, with a weak D call TRBD1 (6 bases). This CDR3 has 15 amino acids. Looked up from germline, CDR1 is MNHEY and CDR2 is SVGAGI. V lost 6 bases and J 3 bases, leaving 17 bases between the germline ends. The CDR3 spells CASSRTGLDDTEAFF. The DNA for the CDR3 is TGTGCCAGCAGCCGTACAGGGCTCGACGACACTGAAGCTTTCTTT.

This clone has just one count. This chain uses TRBV27 with TRBJ1-6; D not certain. The germline gives CDR1 MNHEY, CDR2 SMNVEV (reference sequence). CDR3 length: 15 amino acids. The ends were cut back, 10 bases at V and 10 bases at J, with 23 bases in the middle. The CDR3 is CATTLGSSPFSPLHF. CDR3 nucleotide sequence: TGTGCCACCACACTGGGCAGCTCGCCCTTCTCACCCCTCCACTTT.

The CDR3 nucleotides are TGTGCCAGCAGCCGCCGGGGGGACAGGGGCAATGAGCAGTTCTTC. This sequence encodes CASSRRGDRGNEQFF. The chain links TRBV11-3 to TRBJ2-1; TRBD1 matches 10 bases. V lost 5 bases to trimming and J lost 6 bases; unmatched junction nucleotides: 7. The germline gives CDR1 SGHNT, CDR2 YENEEA. The CDR3 is 15 amino acids.

The chain has TRBV7-3 and TRBJ2-3; 12 nucleotides line up with TRBD2. This CDR3 has 18 residues. Germline values: CDR1 SGHTA, CDR2 FQGTGA. V lost 2 bases, J lost 3 bases, and 9 bases stayed unmatched. The CDR3 DNA is TGTGCCAGCAGCTTAGTTCCGACTAGCGGGAGAGGGACAGATACGCAGTATTTT. It is translated as CASSLVPTSGRGTDTQYF.

This clone was counted ten times or more. The rearrangement links TRBV28 to TRBJ1-2; D is undetermined. This CDR3 region has 15 residues. V lost 5 bases and J 2 bases, leaving 15 bases between the germline ends. Germline CDR1 is MDHEN and CDR2 is SYDVKM. CDR3 DNA sequence: TGTGCCAGCAGTCCAAGAACTTTTATGAACTATGGCTACACCTTC. Amino acids: CASSPRTFMNYGYTF.

The rearrangement joins TRBV7-6 to TRBJ2-7, with a weak D call TRBD2 (6 bases). The CDR3 is 15 residues long. The germline V gene has CDR1 SGHVS and CDR2 FNYEAQ. Deletions cut 5 bases from V and 4 bases from J, with 18 bases between. The CDR3 bases are TGTGCCAGCAGCCAGGCCCACACGGGAGCTTACGAGCAGTACTTC. This encodes CASSQAHTGAYEQYF.

The gene calls are TRBV6-6 and TRBJ2-3, with 8 bases that match TRBD1. With 4 bases clipped from V and 1 base from J, the junction kept 4 bases outside the gene matches. The CDR3 runs 15 residues. The germline CDR1 and CDR2 sequences are MNHNY and SVGAGI (reference sequence). CDR3 loop: CASSSGGQGTDTQYF. CDR3 nucleotides: TGTGCCAGCAGTTCTGGGGGACAGGGCACAGATACGCAGTATTTT.

There are a few counts of this clone. This same CDR3 is encoded by further DNA sequences in the sample. The CDR3 DNA reads as TGTGCCTGGAGTGCGGGTAGCAATCAGCCCCAGCATTTT. It encodes CAWSAGSNQPQHF. V is TRBV30 and J is TRBJ1-5; no clear D gene. The CDR3 sequence is 13 residues long. The germline V gene encodes CDR1 GTSNPN and CDR2 SVGIG (reference sequence). Trimming removed 1 base at V and 0 bases at J, with 4 bases between.

The chain employs TRBV7-9 and TRBJ1-6, with unresolved D. The V end lost 0 bases, the J end lost 9 bases, and 6 bases lay between the germline ends. The CDR3 consists of 13 residues. CDR1 is SEHNR and CDR2 is FQNEAQ in the germline V gene (reference sequence). The CDR3 nucleotides read TGTGCCAGCAGCTTAGCCTTAGTTTCACCCCTCCACTTT. Residues: CASSLALVSPLHF.

The rearrangement uses TRBV28 and TRBJ2-2; TRBD2 matches at 8 bases. This CDR3 is built from 14 residues. J was trimmed by 9 bases and V by 6 bases; bases with no gene match: 9. Looked up from germline, CDR1 is MDHEN and CDR2 is SYDVKM. The CDR3 region is CASSRSGGYRELFF. The CDR3, as DNA: TGTGCCAGCAGCCGAAGCGGGGGCTATCGGGAGCTGTTTTTT. Using reference TRBV28 and TRBJ2-2 for the parts outside the CDR3, the full variable domain is DVKVTQSSRYLVKRTGEKVFLECVQDMDHENMFWYRQDPGLGLRLIYFSYDVKMKEKGDIPEGYSVSREKKERFSLILESASTNQTSMYLCASSRSGGYRELFFGEGSRLTVL.

The rearrangement uses TRBV29-1 and TRBJ1-1; D is undetermined. CDR1 is SQVTM, CDR2 ANQGSEA, per germline. CDR3 length equals 13 residues. V was trimmed by 2 bases and J by 0 bases, leaving 7 bases between them. The CDR3 sequence: CSVEFQLNTEAFF. The DNA for the CDR3 is TGCAGCGTTGAATTTCAGTTGAACACTGAAGCTTTCTTT.

The rearrangement links TRBV24-1 to TRBJ2-1; 7 bases align to TRBD2. Germline trimming cut 3 bases from V and 10 bases from J; bases unmatched to any gene: 14. The CDR3 length is 16 residues. Germline V gene data show CDR1 as KGHDR and CDR2 as SFDVKD. The CDR3 loop reads CATSDPAGAGYLEQFF. The DNA for the CDR3 is TGTGCCACCAGTGATCCCGCTGGAGCGGGGTACCTCGAGCAGTTCTTC.

The V call is TRBV5-6, the J call TRBJ2-5; D is unresolved. Germline CDR1 SGHDT, CDR2 YYEEEE. Trimming shortened V by 2 bases and J by 5 bases, and 19 bases separated the two germline ends. The CDR3 loop spans 16 amino acids. The CDR3 DNA reads as TGTGCCAGCAGCTTCGGAGTTTCCGCTAGTCTTGAGACCCAGTACTTC. Its translation: CASSFGVSASLETQYF.

The count of this clone is one. The V gene is TRBV18, the J gene TRBJ2-2; no clear D gene. Trimming stripped 3 bases from V and 7 bases from J, with 18 bases between. The CDR3 sequence is 16 residues long. Per germline, CDR1 KGHSH and CDR2 LQKENI. Here the CDR3 reads CASSPNKRVLVGELFF. The CDR3 DNA is TGTGCCAGCTCACCGAACAAACGGGTACTCGTCGGGGAGCTGTTTTTT.

The V and J genes are TRBV4-3 and TRBJ2-7; 9 bases are shared with TRBD2. Germline trimming cut 1 base from V and 4 bases from J; bases unmatched to any gene: 8. There are 16 residues in the CDR3. Germline-derived CDR1 and CDR2 are LGHNA and YSLEER. CDR3 sequence reads: CASSQAPGTSSYEQYF. The CDR3 bases are TGCGCCAGCAGCCAAGCCCCCGGGACTAGCAGTTACGAGCAGTACTTC.

The chain combines TRBV6-6 with TRBJ1-1; 9 nucleotides match TRBD1. V was pared by 8 bases and J by 5 bases, with 6 bases of the junction left unmatched. This CDR3 is 13 amino acids long. From germline, CDR1 is MNHNY and CDR2 SVGAGI (reference sequence). The CDR3 DNA follows: TGTGCCAGCTCCGGGACAGGGTATACTGAAGCTTTCTTT. Residues: CASSGTGYTEAFF.

The V call is TRBV5-4, the J call TRBJ2-7; D might be TRBD2 (11 bases). The length of the CDR3 is 18 residues. The ends were cut back, 4 bases at V and 5 bases at J, with 28 bases in the middle. Germline V lookup: CDR1 SGHNT, CDR2 YYREEE (reference sequence). The CDR3 nucleotides read TGTGCCAGCAGCCAAGGACAGGGGGGCCCGGGACTAGCGGACGAGCAGTACTTC. Translation gives CASSQGQGGPGLADEQYF.

The rearrangement links TRBV7-2 to TRBJ1-5; TRBD1 agrees at 7 bases. V trimming: 1 base; J trimming: 5 bases; junction bases outside the gene matches: 5. The CDR3 runs to 15 residues. Germline values: CDR1 SGHTA, CDR2 FQGNSA. CDR3 loop: CASSLDYRGYQPQHF. The DNA for the CDR3 is TGTGCCAGCAGCTTAGACTACAGGGGATATCAGCCCCAGCATTTT.

The gene calls are TRBV20-1 and TRBJ1-2, with unresolved D. The CDR3 spans 11 residues. Trimming took off 1 base at V and 5 bases at J, with 5 bases between the two ends. Germline lookup yields CDR1 DFQATT and CDR2 SNEGSKA (reference sequence). The CDR3 region has the DNA TGCAGTGCTAGAGCGCGATATGGCTACACCTTC. Translation: CSARARYGYTF.

The chain joins TRBV19 to TRBJ1-1; 7 bases fit TRBD1. This CDR3 is built from 14 residues. J gave up 4 bases and V 3 bases, and 5 bases lay outside the gene matches. CDR1 and CDR2 (germline): LNHDA, SQIVND (reference sequence). CDR3 sequence (DNA): TGTGCCAGTAGTATCCCCAGGACAGGCACTGAAGCTTTCTTT. Translated, it gives CASSIPRTGTEAFF.